This passage covers 32 T cell receptor beta chains from one sample sequenced in a study of T cell clonality in common variable immunodeficiency. The protocol was immunoSEQ multiplex PCR, while the TCRdb copy is restricted to in-frame clones and leaves out a portion. The data show some 42,000 clones, with none appearing a single time. The sequencing input was peripheral blood mononuclear cells. These receptors were taken from a person aged 18 to 75 in good health.

The sample holds many counts of this clone. The CDR3 goes on 3 residues after the read ends, and that part is filled in from the germline J gene. This sequence joins TRBV20-1 and TRBJ2-7, with 10 bases identical to TRBD2. Germline CDR1 is DFQATT and CDR2 is SNEGSKA (reference sequence). This CDR3 is built from 15 residues. With V trimmed by 0 bases and J by 5 bases, 7 bases remained unmatched. CDR3 amino acids: CSARDALAGVHEQYF. The CDR3 DNA, read in part, is TGCAGTGCTAGAGACGCTCTAGCGGGAGTACACGAG.

This clone was observed many times. Read coverage stops 3 residues before the CDR3 terminus; the germline J gene supplies the remainder. This chain connects TRBV20-1 to TRBJ2-3; the D is unclear. CDR3 length: 11 residues. The germline V gene encodes CDR1 DFQATT and CDR2 SNEGSKA (reference sequence). V gave up 5 bases and J gave up 2 bases, with 5 bases separating them. The CDR3 sequence is CSAPFTDTQYF. Partial CDR3 DNA: TGCAGTGCTCCTTTCACAGATACG.

This clone was observed at least ten times. Read coverage stops 3 residues before the CDR3 terminus; the germline J gene supplies the remainder. V and J are TRBV29-1 and TRBJ1-2, with D perhaps matching TRBD1 (6 bases). Germline loops: CDR1 SQVTM, CDR2 ANQGSEA. The CDR3 loop spans 13 amino acids. Trimming removed 0 bases at V and 5 bases at J, with 10 bases between. The CDR3 loop is CSVEEMTGYGYTF. The sequenced part of the CDR3 DNA is TGCAGCGTTGAAGAAATGACAGGTTATGGC.

This clone was seen at least ten times. The read is 3 residues too short to cover the CDR3 end, so that end is filled in from the germline J gene. The chain couples TRBV20-1 to TRBJ1-1; a weak D match, TRBD1 (6 bases). Trimming pared 2 bases from V and 0 bases from J, leaving 10 bases between. Germline V gene lookup returns CDR1 DFQATT and CDR2 SNEGSKA (reference sequence). The CDR3 consists of 14 residues. The CDR3 reads CSARSPGVNTEAFF. The CDR3 bases that were read are TGCAGTGCTAGATCCCCAGGGGTGAACACTGAA.

This clone ranks as medium-sized. From the germline J gene comes the end of the CDR3, since the read stops 3 residues before it. The chain is built from TRBV20-1 and TRBJ2-3; 8 bases align to TRBD2. From germline, CDR1 is DFQATT and CDR2 SNEGSKA (reference sequence). J gave up 2 bases and V 0 bases, and 13 bases lay outside the gene matches. The CDR3 spans 18 residues. The covered CDR3 bases are TGCAGTGCTAGAGATCAGAAATCCGGGGGGGTCCTCACAGATACG. It is translated as CSARDQKSGGVLTDT. The whole CDR3 region reads CSARDQKSGGVLTDTQYF.

This clone was seen many times. The read ends 3 residues early relative to the CDR3; the germline J gene fills the gap. The chain employs TRBV7-2 and TRBJ2-1; D gene uncertain. Looked up from germline, CDR1 is SGHTA and CDR2 is FQGNSA. Deletions cut 3 bases from V and 5 bases from J, with 8 bases between. This CDR3 comprises 13 residues. The sequenced part of the CDR3 DNA is TGTGCCAGCAGCTTTAGCACCAACAATGAG. Translation gives CASSFSTNNE. The entire CDR3 sequence reads CASSFSTNNEQFF. The variable domain in full, with the rest retrieved from reference TRBV7-2 and TRBJ2-1, is GAGVSQSPSNKVTEKGKDVELRCDPISGHTALYWYRQSLGQGLEFLIYFQGNSAPDKSGLPSDRFSAERTGGSVSTLTIQRTQQEDSAVYLCASSFSTNNEQFFGPGTRLTVL.

Many counts were recorded for this clone. With the read ending 3 residues before the CDR3 end, the germline J gene is used to fill in that end. This sequence joins TRBV28 and TRBJ2-7, with D perhaps matching TRBD1 (6 bases). Germline CDR1 MDHEN, CDR2 SYDVKM. V dropped 5 bases and J dropped 1 base, with 24 bases sitting between them. The CDR3 sequence is 18 residues long. CDR3 region: CASSHFGGLRVRSYEQYF. The covered CDR3 bases are TGTGCCAGCAGTCACTTTGGGGGCCTCAGGGTTAGGTCCTACGAG.

This clone was seen at least ten times. The sequenced CDR3 bases are TGTGCCAGCAGCTCCTCCGGACTAGTCGGCTACGAG. Translation gives CASSSSGLVGYE. The whole CDR3 is CASSSSGLVGYEQYF. The V gene is TRBV11-2, the J gene TRBJ2-7, with 7 bases identical to TRBD2. The missing CDR3 end, 3 residues past where the read stops, is filled in from the germline J gene. Trimming took 4 bases from V and 3 from J; bases not matched to a gene: 9. There are 15 residues in the CDR3. Germline V gene data show CDR1 as SGHAT and CDR2 as FQNNGV.

There are many counts of this clone. The read terminates 3 residues ahead of where the CDR3 ends, so the germline J gene completes it. The genes are TRBV19 and TRBJ2-1; TRBD1 agrees at 8 bases. This CDR3 spans 17 amino acids. V lost 3 bases, J lost 5 bases, and 12 bases stayed unmatched. Germline CDR1 LNHDA, CDR2 SQIVND (reference sequence). Incomplete CDR3 DNA: TGTGCCAGTAGTATTCGGATTGGGGGGACAGGTAACAATGAG. Amino acids: CASSIRIGGTGNNE. The entire CDR3 sequence reads CASSIRIGGTGNNEQFF.

This clone has at least ten counts. The read ends 3 residues early relative to the CDR3; the germline J gene fills the gap. The genes are TRBV29-1 and TRBJ2-3, with D perhaps TRBD1 (7 bases). This CDR3 is built from 15 residues. Germline assignment: CDR1 SQVTM and CDR2 ANQGSEA. The V gene lost 7 bases and the J gene lost 1 base, with 18 bases spanning the gap. CDR3 DNA, as far as it was read: TGCAGCGGATTTTGGCGGGACAGAGGCACAGATACG. Its translation is CSGFWRDRGTDT. The entire CDR3 sequence reads CSGFWRDRGTDTQYF.

This clone was counted ten times or more. The CDR3 end is not reached by the read, which stops 3 residues before it; the germline J gene fills it in. The chain employs TRBV20-1 and TRBJ2-7, with TRBD2 as a possible D gene (8 bases). Germline V gives CDR1 DFQATT, CDR2 SNEGSKA (reference sequence). The V and J ends lost 5 bases and 6 bases respectively, with 17 bases between them. CDR3 length equals 13 residues. CDR3 protein: CSAGREGAGEQYF. The part of the CDR3 DNA that was read is TGCAGTGCTGGCCGGGAGGGGGCTGGCGAG.

At least ten counts were recorded for this clone. The read terminates 3 residues ahead of where the CDR3 ends, so the germline J gene completes it. The chain employs TRBV5-1 and TRBJ2-3; D gene ambiguous. The V end lost 0 bases, the J end lost 0 bases, and 8 bases lay between the germline ends. The CDR3 runs 15 residues. CDR1 is SGHRS, CDR2 YFSETQ, per germline. CDR3 DNA (partial): TGCGCCAGCAGCTTGGAGGCGGTTAGCACAGATACG. Its translation is CASSLEAVSTDT. The full CDR3 protein reads CASSLEAVSTDTQYF.

At least ten counts were recorded for this clone. The observed sequence ends 3 residues before the CDR3 terminus, with the missing tail filled in from the germline J gene. The genes are TRBV19 and TRBJ2-7; 8 bases line up with TRBD1. This CDR3 has 14 residues. With 5 bases clipped from V and 6 bases from J, the junction kept 9 bases outside the gene matches. From germline, CDR1 is LNHDA and CDR2 SQIVND (reference sequence). This CDR3 is CASSFLWTGSEQYF. The CDR3 DNA, read in part, is TGTGCCAGTAGTTTCCTCTGGACAGGGTCCGAG.

This clone was counted at least ten times. The sequenced fragment ends 3 residues before the CDR3 boundary, so the rest is inferred from the germline J gene. The chain couples TRBV19 to TRBJ2-1, with a tentative D call TRBD1 (5 bases). The CDR3 is 14 amino acids. Per the germline V gene, CDR1 is LNHDA and CDR2 is SQIVND (reference sequence). V was shortened by 1 base and J by 4 bases, with 8 bases between the two germline ends. The sequenced part of the CDR3 DNA is TGTGCCAGTAGTATAGGGGGCCCGTACAATGAG. The encoded protein is CASSIGGPYNE. The full CDR3 protein reads CASSIGGPYNEQFF.

Many counts were recorded for this clone. The read terminates 3 residues ahead of where the CDR3 ends, so the germline J gene completes it. The chain couples TRBV20-1 to TRBJ2-3; TRBD2 aligns across 11 bases. The CDR3 has 16 residues. From germline, CDR1 is DFQATT and CDR2 SNEGSKA (reference sequence). The trim removed 3 bases at V and 1 base at J, leaving 6 bases unmatched. CDR3 DNA (partial): TGCAGTGCTAGTACCGAGACTAGCGGGGGCACAGATACG. Its translation is CSASTETSGGTDT. The CDR3 in full is CSASTETSGGTDTQYF.

This clone showed up many times. The read terminates 3 residues before the CDR3 end, so the remaining end is supplied by the germline J gene. This chain connects TRBV5-1 to TRBJ2-2, with 7 bases fitting TRBD1. Unmatched junction bases numbered 3, after V lost 0 bases and J lost 4 bases. The CDR3 runs 15 residues. Germline values: CDR1 SGHRS, CDR2 YFSETQ. The CDR3: CASSLAQGSTGELFF. Incomplete CDR3 DNA: TGCGCCAGCAGCTTGGCACAGGGGAGCACCGGGGAG.

This clone was recorded at least ten times. Read sequence stops 3 residues before the CDR3 end, and the germline J gene provides the missing end. The chain has TRBV4-2 and TRBJ1-5; TRBD1 is a possible D gene (5 bases). The CDR3 sequence is 14 residues long. Germline V gene data show CDR1 as LGHNA and CDR2 as YNFKEQ. Deletions cut 6 bases from V and 0 bases from J, with 9 bases between. The CDR3 here is CASRDTYSNQPQHF. The part of the CDR3 DNA that was read is TGTGCCAGCAGGGACACATATAGCAATCAGCCC.

This clone was counted many times. The read terminates 3 residues ahead of where the CDR3 ends, so the germline J gene completes it. The chain joins TRBV29-1 to TRBJ2-3; D not certain. In germline, CDR1 is SQVTM, CDR2 ANQGSEA. Trimming stripped 5 bases from V and 2 bases from J, with 11 bases between. This CDR3 region has 13 residues. The CDR3: CSVSQSPTDTQYF. The CDR3 bases that were read are TGCAGCGTTTCCCAGAGTCCCACAGATACG.

This clone showed up many times. The CDR3 end is not reached by the read, which stops 3 residues before it; the germline J gene fills it in. The rearrangement joins TRBV2 to TRBJ2-7; 8 positions agree with TRBD1. CDR3 length: 14 residues. Germline V gene lookup returns CDR1 SNHLY and CDR2 FYNNEI. V shed 2 bases and J 6 bases; nucleotides not matched to a gene: 6. This chain's CDR3 is CASSERTGKGEQYF. CDR3 DNA (partial): TGTGCCAGCAGTGAAAGGACAGGGAAGGGCGAG.

At least ten counts were recorded for this clone. The CDR3 extends 3 residues past the end of the read, so its final part is completed from the germline J gene. The chain employs TRBV29-1 and TRBJ1-2; D might be TRBD1 (5 bases). This CDR3 is built from 13 residues. Per germline, CDR1 SQVTM and CDR2 ANQGSEA. V lost 3 bases and J lost 4, with 12 bases in between. The CDR3: CSVEIGVGYGYTF. The DNA read from the CDR3 is TGCAGCGTTGAGATAGGGGTGGGCTATGGC.

Ten or more counts support this clone. The read is 3 residues too short to cover the CDR3 end, so that end is filled in from the germline J gene. The chain has TRBV7-9 and TRBJ2-7, with 13 bases identical to TRBD2. J was trimmed by 2 bases and V by 7 bases; bases with no gene match: 5. The CDR3 covers 15 residues. CDR1 and CDR2 from the germline V gene are SEHNR and FQNEAQ (reference sequence). CDR3 DNA, as far as it was read: TGTGCCAGCACCGAGGGGACTAGCGGGACCTACGAG. It translates to CASTEGTSGTYE. The whole CDR3 sequence is CASTEGTSGTYEQYF.

This clone was detected many times. Read coverage stops 3 residues before the CDR3 terminus; the germline J gene supplies the remainder. The chain links TRBV5-1 to TRBJ2-3; 14 bases align to TRBD2. J gave up 5 bases and V 3 bases, and 8 bases lay outside the gene matches. Per the germline V gene, CDR1 is SGHRS and CDR2 is YFSETQ. The CDR3 length is 17 residues. The DNA read from the CDR3 is TGCGCCAGCAGCTATAAGACTAGCGGGAGGGCCGGAGATACG. This encodes CASSYKTSGRAGDT. In full, the CDR3 reads CASSYKTSGRAGDTQYF. The full variable domain, in which reference TRBV5-1 and TRBJ2-3 provide the parts outside the CDR3, is KAGVTQTPRYLIKTRGQQVTLSCSPISGHRSVSWYQQTPGQGLQFLFEYFSETQRNKGNFPGRFSGRQFSNSRSEMNVSTLELGDSALYLCASSYKTSGRAGDTQYFGPGTRLTVL.

This clone appeared many times. With the read ending 3 residues before the CDR3 end, the germline J gene is used to fill in that end. This chain connects TRBV12-5 to TRBJ2-5; D ambiguous. The V gene's germline CDR1 is LGHNT and CDR2 FRNRAP. The V end lost 5 bases, the J end lost 2 bases, and 9 bases lay between the germline ends. This CDR3 is 13 amino acids long. The sequenced part of the CDR3 DNA is TGTGCTAGTGGTCTACCGCCTCAAGAGACC. Its protein product is CASGLPPQET. The whole CDR3 sequence is CASGLPPQETQYF.

This clone was picked up many times. Read sequence stops 3 residues before the CDR3 end, and the germline J gene provides the missing end. This chain uses TRBV19 with TRBJ1-2; 9 positions match TRBD1. The CDR3 is 13 residues long. Trimming cost V 6 bases and J 6 bases; bases outside gene matches: 5. The V gene's germline CDR1 is LNHDA and CDR2 SQIVND (reference sequence). Incomplete CDR3 DNA: TGTGCCAGTAGCTGGACAGGGGTGGATGGC. Its translation: CASSWTGVDG. The complete CDR3 protein is CASSWTGVDGYTF.

This clone was seen a few times. The CDR3 end falls 3 residues outside the read, so it is completed with the germline J gene. This chain uses TRBV18 with TRBJ1-3, with 10 bases that match TRBD1. V was pared by 2 bases and J by 0 bases, with 10 bases of the junction left unmatched. CDR1 is KGHSH, CDR2 LQKENI, per germline. The CDR3 totals 19 residues. CDR3 DNA (partial): TGTGCCAGCTCACCAGGGGACAGGGGCGCTTCGAACTCTGGAAACACC. It encodes CASSPGDRGASNSGNT. The entire CDR3 protein is CASSPGDRGASNSGNTIYF.

This clone was detected many times. With the read ending 3 residues before the CDR3 end, the germline J gene is used to fill in that end. The rearrangement uses TRBV28 and TRBJ2-7, with TRBD2 matching 8 bases. The germline V gene has CDR1 MDHEN and CDR2 SYDVKM. The CDR3 totals 14 residues. V lost 6 bases to trimming and J lost 0 bases; unmatched junction nucleotides: 4. Here the CDR3 reads CASSPTSDSYEQYF. The covered CDR3 bases are TGTGCCAGCAGCCCGACTAGCGACTCCTACGAG.

The table lists this clone with many counts. The CDR3 end is not reached by the read, which stops 3 residues before it; the germline J gene fills it in. The V and J genes are TRBV4-2 and TRBJ1-6; D unclear. CDR3 length: 14 residues. The ends were cut back, 0 bases at V and 8 bases at J, with 8 bases in the middle. Germline CDR1 is LGHNA and CDR2 is YNFKEQ. CDR3 region: CASSQEGADSPLHF. Partial CDR3 DNA: TGTGCCAGCAGCCAAGAGGGTGCGGATTCACCC.

At least ten counts were recorded for this clone. Read sequence stops 3 residues before the CDR3 end, and the germline J gene provides the missing end. This chain uses TRBV6-1 with TRBJ1-5; TRBD1 is a possible D gene (5 bases). The CDR3 sequence is 14 residues long. V lost 4 bases and J lost 7, with 14 bases in between. Per the germline V gene, CDR1 is MNHNS and CDR2 is SASEGT. This chain's CDR3 is CASSGRQGGQPQHF. The sequenced part of the CDR3 DNA is TGTGCCAGCAGTGGACGGCAGGGTGGCCAGCCC.

This clone showed up many times. The read falls 3 residues short of the CDR3 end, and the missing part is taken from the germline J gene. J is TRBJ2-1 and V is TRBV5-1, with 12 bases aligning to TRBD2. The germline gives CDR1 SGHRS, CDR2 YFSETQ. The CDR3 sequence is 16 residues long. The V gene end was trimmed by 5 bases and the J gene end by 7 bases; junction bases not matched to a gene: 10. The CDR3 DNA, read in part, is TGCGCCAGCAGGGATGGGACTAGCGGGCTGGGGAATGAG. Its translation is CASRDGTSGLGNE. The CDR3 in full is CASRDGTSGLGNEQFF.

This clone has a count of ten or more. The read halts 3 residues ahead of the CDR3 end, with the missing end drawn from the germline J gene. This sequence joins TRBV5-1 and TRBJ1-6, with unresolved D. Germline V gene data show CDR1 as SGHRS and CDR2 as YFSETQ. V was shortened by 0 bases and J by 4 bases, with 5 bases between the two germline ends. The CDR3 spans 14 residues. The CDR3 loop is CASSLEQYNSPLHF. The CDR3 DNA, read in part, is TGCGCCAGCAGCTTGGAACAGTATAATTCACCC.

This clone has just a few counts. The CDR3 end falls 3 residues outside the read, so it is completed with the germline J gene. The chain employs TRBV18 and TRBJ2-5, with a weak D call TRBD2 (7 bases). V lost 3 bases, J lost 7 bases, and 18 bases lay in between. CDR3 length: 15 amino acids. CDR1 is KGHSH and CDR2 is LQKENI in the germline V gene. The CDR3 loop is CASSPTGLGGGTQYF. CDR3 DNA, as far as it was read: TGTGCCAGCTCACCGACCGGACTAGGAGGGGGGACC.

There are a few counts of this clone. The missing CDR3 end, 3 residues past where the read stops, is filled in from the germline J gene. The chain couples TRBV5-6 to TRBJ2-1; tentative D call: TRBD2 (5 bases). The CDR3 spans 15 residues. Germline V CDR1 and CDR2: SGHDT, YYEEEE. V was cut by 4 bases and J by 4 bases, with 15 bases left in between. The CDR3 bases that were read are TGTGCCAGCAGCCCCACTAGAGGTGGGTACAATGAG. The encoded protein is CASSPTRGGYNE. The full CDR3 is CASSPTRGGYNEQFF.